This T cell receptor beta chain was obtained from a study of blood T cell repertoires in COVID-19. Study details: The cDNA or gDNA used as material had been derived from T cells, B-cell-depleted T cells, or PBMCs.

This clone was detected once. There are 13 residues in the CDR3. Deletions cut 2 bases from V and 2 bases from J, with 6 bases between. Germline assignment: CDR1 MNHEY and CDR2 SMNVEV (reference sequence). TCRdb's table, derived via immunoSEQ multiplex PCR, lists solely in-frame clones and lacks some. The table has some 93,000 clones, about nine tenths seen once. The TCR sequence derives from a man aged 50-60 years with acute or convalescent COVID-19. V gene TRBV27 combines with J gene TRBJ1-2; D is unresolved. Sequencing was performed on peripheral blood. The CDR3 here is CASSLTGNYGYTF. The CDR3 DNA reads TGTGCCAGCAGTTTAACGGGGAACTATGGCTACACCTTC.